This T cell receptor (beta chain) was sequenced in a study of post-analysis software for immune sequencing data. In the study overall: Disease trajectories encompassed relapsing-remitting, secondary progressive and progressive-relapsing multiple sclerosis. Overall study findings and caveats: Patients used a handful of TRBV segments, including TRBV5-6, TRBV5-1 and TRBV20-1, more often than controls.

Worth noting for this clonotype: The antigen remains undetermined.

V shed 6 bases and J 3 bases; nucleotides not matched to a gene: 4. This CDR3 contains 15 residues. Per germline, CDR1 KGHDR and CDR2 SFDVKD. Every TCR beta cDNA library bore unique molecular identifiers. cDNA molecules numbering roughly 0.5 million came from approximately 1 to 10 million T cells. TCRdb re-analysed the PCR reads in MiXCR, keeping a single row per CDR3 protein. The profile shows hundreds of thousands of distinct CDR3 sequences, approximately 60% of them singletons. The receptor was isolated from a girl aged 2-10 years with multiple sclerosis. This chain connects TRBV24-1 to TRBJ2-1, with 10 bases aligning to TRBD1. Sample: blood. The CDR3 region has the DNA TGTGCCACCAGTAGACAGGGGGCTAGCTACAATGAGCAGTTCTTC. This codes for CATSRQGASYNEQFF.